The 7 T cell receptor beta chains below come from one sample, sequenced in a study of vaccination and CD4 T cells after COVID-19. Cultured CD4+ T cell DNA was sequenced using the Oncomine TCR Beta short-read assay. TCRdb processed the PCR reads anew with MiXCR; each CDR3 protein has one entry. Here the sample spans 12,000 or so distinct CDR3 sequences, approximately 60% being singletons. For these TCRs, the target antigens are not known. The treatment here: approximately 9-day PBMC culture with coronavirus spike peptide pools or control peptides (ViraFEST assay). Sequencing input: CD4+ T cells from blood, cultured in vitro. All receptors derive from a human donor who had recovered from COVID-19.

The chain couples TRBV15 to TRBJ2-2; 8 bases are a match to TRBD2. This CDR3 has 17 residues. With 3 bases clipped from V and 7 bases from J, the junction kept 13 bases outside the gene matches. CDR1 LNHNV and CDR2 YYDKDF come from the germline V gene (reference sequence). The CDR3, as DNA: TGTGCCACCAGCAGCCCCACGGGGGGGCTTAAGGGCGGGGAGCTGTTTTTT. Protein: CATSSPTGGLKGGELFF.

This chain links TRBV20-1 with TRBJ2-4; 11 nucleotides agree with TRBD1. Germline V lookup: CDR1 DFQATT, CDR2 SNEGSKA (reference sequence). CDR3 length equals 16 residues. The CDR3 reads CRAGTGGGWAKNIQYF. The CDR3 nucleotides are TGCAGGGCCGGGACAGGGGGTGGTTGGGCCAAAAACATTCAGTACTTC.

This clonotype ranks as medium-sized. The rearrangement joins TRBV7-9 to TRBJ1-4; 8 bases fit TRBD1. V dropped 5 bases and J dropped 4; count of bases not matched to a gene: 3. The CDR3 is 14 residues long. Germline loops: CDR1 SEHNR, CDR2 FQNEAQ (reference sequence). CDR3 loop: CASSLGQDNEKLFF. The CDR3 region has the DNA TGTGCCAGCAGCCTGGGACAGGATAATGAAAAACTGTTTTTT.

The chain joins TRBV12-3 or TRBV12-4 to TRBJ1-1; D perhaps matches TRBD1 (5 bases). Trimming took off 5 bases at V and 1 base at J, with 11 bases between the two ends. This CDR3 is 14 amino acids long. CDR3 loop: CASSPVGGNTEAFF. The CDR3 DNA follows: TGTGCCAGCAGTCCCGTGGGGGGGAACACTGAAGCTTTCTTT.

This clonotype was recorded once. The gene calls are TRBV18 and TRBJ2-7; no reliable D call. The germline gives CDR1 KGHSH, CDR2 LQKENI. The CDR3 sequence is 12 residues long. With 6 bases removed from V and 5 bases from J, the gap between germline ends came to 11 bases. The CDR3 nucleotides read TGTGCCAGCTCTCCCCTCAGAAACGAGCAGTACTTC. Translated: CASSPLRNEQYF.

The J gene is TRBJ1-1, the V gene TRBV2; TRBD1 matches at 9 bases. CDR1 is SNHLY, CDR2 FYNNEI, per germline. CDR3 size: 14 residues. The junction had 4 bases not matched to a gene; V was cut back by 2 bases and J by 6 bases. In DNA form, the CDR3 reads TGTGCCAGCAGTGAAAGGGACAGGGTTTCTGAAGCTTTCTTT. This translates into CASSERDRVSEAFF.

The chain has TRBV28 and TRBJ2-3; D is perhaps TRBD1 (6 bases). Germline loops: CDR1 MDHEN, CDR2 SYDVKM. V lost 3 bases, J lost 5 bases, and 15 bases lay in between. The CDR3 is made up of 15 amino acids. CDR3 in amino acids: CASSLAGAAGDTQYF. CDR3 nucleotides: TGTGCCAGCAGTTTGGCAGGGGCGGCGGGAGATACGCAGTATTTT.